The entry below gives a single T cell receptor beta chain sequence along with its context. The sample belongs to a study of blood T cell repertoires in COVID-19. About the study: The study drew acute and convalescent COVID-19 samples from the United States, Italy and Spain. T cells, B-cell-depleted T cells, or PBMCs supplied cDNA or gDNA.

The CDR3 is 15 residues long. Germline V gives CDR1 SQVTM, CDR2 ANQGSEA. V dropped 3 bases and J dropped 0 bases, with 12 bases sitting between them. The table came from immunoSEQ multiplex PCR; TCRdb's copy has only in-frame clones and leaves some out. Counted here are a few hundred thousand clones, around 88% occurring once; the ten biggest clones make up roughly 14%. The receptor's source is a woman aged 45 to 65 with acute COVID-19. The sample consisted of PBMCs or T cells enriched from blood (not recorded which). The gene calls are TRBV29-1 and TRBJ2-1, with a possible D match to TRBD2 (5 bases). The CDR3 region has the DNA TGCAGCGTTGAGGGCGGCGGGCGCTCCTACAATGAGCAGTTCTTC. It is translated as CSVEGGGRSYNEQFF.